The sequence of this T cell receptor (beta chain) was determined in a study of T cell responses to AZD1222 COVID-19 vaccine. Some clones are missing from TCRdb's copy, which holds only in-frame ones; the method was immunoSEQ multiplex PCR. In the table there are 150,000 to 200,000 clones, about nine tenths of which are singletons. A word on this clone: The antigen is not known.

V dropped 2 bases and J dropped 4 bases, with 11 bases sitting between them. In germline, CDR1 is KGHSH, CDR2 LQKENI. This CDR3 contains 14 residues. Samples with a second dose at about 4 or about 12 weeks were pooled together. Study-wide points: With two AZD1222 doses given, Spike-specific TCR breadth and depth both rose. The peak T cell response came first, and repertoires were sampled only after it. Baseline testing showed seropositivity in only a handful of AZD1222 recipients.

Sequenced here: peripheral blood, sampled 28 days after the second AZD1222 dose. This rearrangement joins TRBV18 to TRBJ1-2, with D possibly being TRBD1 (5 bases). The clonotype originates from an adult who received the AZD1222 COVID-19 vaccine. CDR3 sequence: CASSPGQPFYGYTF. For the CDR3, the DNA is TGTGCCAGCTCACCAGGACAACCATTCTATGGCTACACCTTC.